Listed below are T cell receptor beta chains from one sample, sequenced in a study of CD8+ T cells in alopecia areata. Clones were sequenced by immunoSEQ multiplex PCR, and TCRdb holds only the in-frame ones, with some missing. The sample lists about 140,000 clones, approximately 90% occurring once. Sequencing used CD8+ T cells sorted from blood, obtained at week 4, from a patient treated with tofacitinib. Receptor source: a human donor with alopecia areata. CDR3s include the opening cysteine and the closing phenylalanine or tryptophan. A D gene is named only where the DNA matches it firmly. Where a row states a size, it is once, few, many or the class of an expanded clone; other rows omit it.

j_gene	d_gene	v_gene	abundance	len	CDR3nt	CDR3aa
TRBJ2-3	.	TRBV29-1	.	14	TGCAGCGTCCGTGGGGCTGGGAGCACAGATACGCAGTATTTT	CSVRGAGSTDTQYF
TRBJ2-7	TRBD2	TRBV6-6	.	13	TGTGCCAGCAGTTACTCCTCGGGGGGCGAGCAGTACTTC	CASSYSSGGEQYF
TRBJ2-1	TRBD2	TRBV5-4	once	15	TGTGCCAGCAGCCCCGGGACTAGCGGGAGTGGTGAGCAGTTCTTC	CASSPGTSGSGEQFF
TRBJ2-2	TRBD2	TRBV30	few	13	TGTGCCTGGACTAGCGGGAACACCGGGGAGCTGTTTTTT	CAWTSGNTGELFF
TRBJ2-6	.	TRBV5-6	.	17	TGTGCCAGCAGCTTGGGTCAGGGTATCTCTGGGGCCAACGTCCTGACTTTC	CASSLGQGISGANVLTF
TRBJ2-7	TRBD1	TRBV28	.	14	TGTGCCAGCAGTTCCACAGGGGCCTTATACGAGCAGTACTTC	CASSSTGALYEQYF
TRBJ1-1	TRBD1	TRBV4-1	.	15	TGCGCCAGCAGCCCCCCTCGGACAGGGGCCACTGAAGCTTTCTTT	CASSPPRTGATEAFF
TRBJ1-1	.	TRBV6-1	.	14	TGTGCCAGCAGTGAAGCGCTCGGTGGGCCGTCCGCTTTCTTT	CASSEALGGPSAFF
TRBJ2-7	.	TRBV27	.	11	TGTGCCAGCAGCGGCTCCTACGAGCAGTACTTC	CASSGSYEQYF
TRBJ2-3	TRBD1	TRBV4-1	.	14	TGCGCCAGCAGCCGCGGACAGGGGGCAGATACGCAGTATTTT	CASSRGQGADTQYF
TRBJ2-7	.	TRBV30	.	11	TGTGCCTGGAGTTCAGGGTACGAGCAGTACTTC	CAWSSGYEQYF
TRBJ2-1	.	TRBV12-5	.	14	TGTGCTAGTGGTTTGGGCGGGGGCCCCAATGAGCAGTTCTTC	CASGLGGGPNEQFF
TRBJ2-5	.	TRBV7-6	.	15	TGTGCCAGCAGCTTAGTCGACAGCGAGCGGGAGACCCAGTACTTC	CASSLVDSERETQYF
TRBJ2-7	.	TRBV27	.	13	TGTGCCAGCAGTTTATCTGACAGCTACGAGCAGTACTTC	CASSLSDSYEQYF
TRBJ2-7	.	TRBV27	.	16	TGTGCCAGCAGTTTAGGCCTAGGGACGGGGACCTACGAGCAGTACTTC	CASSLGLGTGTYEQYF
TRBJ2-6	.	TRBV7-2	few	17	TGTGCCAGCAGCTTTCCCGGGGCCTACTCTGGGGCCAACGTCCTGACTTTC	CASSFPGAYSGANVLTF
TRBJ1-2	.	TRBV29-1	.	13	TGCAGCGTTGGCAGGGGAGATGACTATGGCTACACCTTC	CSVGRGDDYGYTF
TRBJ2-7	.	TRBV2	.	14	TGTGCCAGCAGTGAGGGGCCGCCACCCTACGAGCAGTACTTC	CASSEGPPPYEQYF
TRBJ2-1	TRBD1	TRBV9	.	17	TGTGCCAGCAGCGTAGGTGGGGGACAGGGGGCTAACAATGAGCAGTTCTTC	CASSVGGGQGANNEQFF
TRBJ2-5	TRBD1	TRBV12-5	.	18	TGTGCTAGTGGTTTGGATAACCCGGGACAGAGGATGGCAGAGACCCAGTACTTC	CASGLDNPGQRMAETQYF
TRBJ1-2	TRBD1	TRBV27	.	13	TGTGCCAGCAAGACAGGGGAAGTCGGGGGCTACACCTTC	CASKTGEVGGYTF
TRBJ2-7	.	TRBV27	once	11	TGTGCCAGCACCGACGGGTACGAGCAGTACTTC	CASTDGYEQYF
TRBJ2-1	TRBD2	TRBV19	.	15	TGTGCCAGTAGTATCTTCGGCGGGGGGGTCAATGAGCAGTTCTTC	CASSIFGGGVNEQFF
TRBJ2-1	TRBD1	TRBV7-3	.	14	TGTGCCAGCAGCAACCCGACAGGGGGCAATGAGCAGTTCTTC	CASSNPTGGNEQFF
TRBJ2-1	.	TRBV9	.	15	TGTGCCAGCAGCGTAGCAGGGGAACCCTACAATGAGCAGTTCTTC	CASSVAGEPYNEQFF
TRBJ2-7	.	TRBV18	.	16	TGTGCCAGCTCACCAGAGGGGCGCCACAAACCCTACGAGCAGTACTTC	CASSPEGRHKPYEQYF
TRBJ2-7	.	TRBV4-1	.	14	TGCGCCAGCAGCCAAGAAGGCACTTCCTACGAGCAGTACTTC	CASSQEGTSYEQYF
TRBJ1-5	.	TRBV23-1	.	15	TGCGCCAGCAGGAGGTGGGGGCTGGGGAATCAGCCCCAGCATTTT	CASRRWGLGNQPQHF
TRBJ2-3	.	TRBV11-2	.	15	TGTGCCAGCAGCTCGAGACGAGGTGGCACAGATACGCAGTATTTT	CASSSRRGGTDTQYF
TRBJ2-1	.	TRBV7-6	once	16	TGTGCCAGCAGCTTATTCGCAACGGGAGCTGATAGTGAGCAGTTCTTC	CASSLFATGADSEQFF
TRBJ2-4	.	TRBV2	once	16	TGTGCCAGCAGTGATCGAACAGATCTAGCCAAAAACATTCAGTACTTC	CASSDRTDLAKNIQYF
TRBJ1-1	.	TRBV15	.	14	TGTGCCACCAGCAGAGTAAGGATGAACACTGAAGCTTTCTTT	CATSRVRMNTEAFF
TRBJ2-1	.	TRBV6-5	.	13	TGTGCCAGCAGTTACTCTCAGTACAATGAGCAGTTCTTC	CASSYSQYNEQFF
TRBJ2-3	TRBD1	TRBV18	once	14	TGTGCCAGCTCACTGGGACAGGGAATGGATACGCAGTATTTT	CASSLGQGMDTQYF
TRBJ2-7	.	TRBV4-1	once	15	TGCGCCAGCAGCGAATCATTTACAGCGTCCTACGAGCAGTACTTC	CASSESFTASYEQYF
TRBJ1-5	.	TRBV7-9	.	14	TGTGCCAGCAGCTTAATGAACACCAATCAGCCCCAGCATTTT	CASSLMNTNQPQHF
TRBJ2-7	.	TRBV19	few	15	TGTGCCAGTAGTATAGGGGGGCAGGGCAACTACGAGCAGTACTTC	CASSIGGQGNYEQYF
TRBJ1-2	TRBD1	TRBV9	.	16	TGTGCCAGCAGCGCCTACGACAGGGCGGAGGACTATGGCTACACCTTC	CASSAYDRAEDYGYTF
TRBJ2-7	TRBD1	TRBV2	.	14	TGTGCCAGCAGCGCACGGGACAGTTCCTACGAGCAGTACTTC	CASSARDSSYEQYF
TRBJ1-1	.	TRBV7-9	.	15	TGTGCCAGCAGCTTAGGTCTCGGTCAGGTCACTGAAGCTTTCTTT	CASSLGLGQVTEAFF
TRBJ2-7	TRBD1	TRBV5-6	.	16	TGTGCCAGCAGCTTGGAACCGGGACAGGCCACCTACGAGCAGTACTTC	CASSLEPGQATYEQYF
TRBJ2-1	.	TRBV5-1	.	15	TGCGCCAGCAGCGAAGCGGGCCCCCCATCAGAGGAGCAGTTCTTC	CASSEAGPPSEEQFF
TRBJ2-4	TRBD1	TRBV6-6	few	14	TGTGCCAGCAGTTCCCGGGACAGGGGAAACATTCAGTACTTC	CASSSRDRGNIQYF
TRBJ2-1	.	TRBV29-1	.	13	TGCAGCGTTGGGCCAGGGGTGCTCAATGAGCAGTTCTTC	CSVGPGVLNEQFF
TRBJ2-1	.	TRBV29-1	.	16	TGCAGCGTTGGGGGGGATAAAACTAACCTCTACAATGAGCAGTTCTTC	CSVGGDKTNLYNEQFF
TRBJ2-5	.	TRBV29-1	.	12	TGCAGCGTTGGATCAAGGCAAGAGACCCAGTACTTC	CSVGSRQETQYF
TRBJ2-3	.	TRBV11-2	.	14	TGTGCCAGCAGCCCGGAGGCGGAGACAGATACGCAGTATTTT	CASSPEAETDTQYF
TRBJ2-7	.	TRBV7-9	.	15	TGTGCCAGCAGATCCCCCCCGGACGAAGGCGACGAGCAGTACTTC	CASRSPPDEGDEQYF